This T cell receptor (beta chain) was identified during a study of T cell changes during pregnancy in multiple sclerosis. V lost 1 base, J lost 0 bases, and 10 bases lay in between. CDR3 size: 15 residues. Germline CDR1 is LNHDA and CDR2 is SQIVND (reference sequence). This clone was observed once. Profiling relied on immunoSEQ multiplex PCR, and the TCRdb table lists in-frame clones only, not all of them. Among about 68,000 clones listed, 75% to 95% were seen once. This chain links TRBV19 with TRBJ2-7; no clear D gene. Here the sequenced sample was peripheral blood, taken in the third trimester of pregnancy. The clonotype was recovered from a female donor with multiple sclerosis, enrolled in a pregnancy study. This CDR3 is CASSIGQVSSYEQYF. CDR3 bases: TGTGCCAGTAGTATAGGTCAGGTTAGCTCCTACGAGCAGTACTTC.